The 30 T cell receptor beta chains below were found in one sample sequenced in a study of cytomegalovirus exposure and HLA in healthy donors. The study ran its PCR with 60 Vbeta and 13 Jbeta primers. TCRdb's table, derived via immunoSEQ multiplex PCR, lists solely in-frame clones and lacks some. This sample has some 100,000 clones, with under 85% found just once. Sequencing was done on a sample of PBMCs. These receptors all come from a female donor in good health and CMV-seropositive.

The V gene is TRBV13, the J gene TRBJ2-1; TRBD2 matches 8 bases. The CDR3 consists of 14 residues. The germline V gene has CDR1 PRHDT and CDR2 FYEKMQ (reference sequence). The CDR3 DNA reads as TGTGTCACCGGGGCGACTAGCGTTTACAATGAGCAGTTCTTC. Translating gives CVTGATSVYNEQFF.

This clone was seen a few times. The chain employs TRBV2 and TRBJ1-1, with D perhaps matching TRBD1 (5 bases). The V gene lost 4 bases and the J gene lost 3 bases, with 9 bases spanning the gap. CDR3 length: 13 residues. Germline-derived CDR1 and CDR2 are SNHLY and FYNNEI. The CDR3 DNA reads TGTGCCAGCAGTGTCGGGGGATACACTGAAGCTTTCTTT. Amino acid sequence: CASSVGGYTEAFF.

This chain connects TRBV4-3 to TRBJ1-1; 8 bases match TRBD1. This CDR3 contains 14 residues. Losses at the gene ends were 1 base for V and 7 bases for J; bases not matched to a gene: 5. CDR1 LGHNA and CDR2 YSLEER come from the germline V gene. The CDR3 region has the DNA TGCGCCAGCAGCCAAGCTGCGACAGGGGATGAAGCTTTCTTT. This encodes CASSQAATGDEAFF.

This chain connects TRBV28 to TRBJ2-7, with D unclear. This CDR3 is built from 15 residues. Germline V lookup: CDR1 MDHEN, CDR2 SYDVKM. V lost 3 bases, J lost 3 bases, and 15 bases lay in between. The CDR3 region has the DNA TGTGCCAGCAGTTTGACCGGGTCTCCCGTCTACGAGCAGTACTTC. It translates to CASSLTGSPVYEQYF.

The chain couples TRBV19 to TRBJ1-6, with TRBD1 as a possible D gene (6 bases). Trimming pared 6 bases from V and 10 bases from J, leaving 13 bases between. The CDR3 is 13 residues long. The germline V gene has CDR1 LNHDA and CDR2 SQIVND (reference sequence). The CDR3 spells CASRSKGGSPLHF. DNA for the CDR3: TGTGCCAGTAGGTCGAAGGGGGGGTCACCCCTCCACTTT.

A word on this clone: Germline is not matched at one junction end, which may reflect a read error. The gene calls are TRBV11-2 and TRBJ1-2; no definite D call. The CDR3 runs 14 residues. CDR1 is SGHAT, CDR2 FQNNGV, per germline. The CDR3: CASSLEAQRGRSQF. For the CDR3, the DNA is TGTGCCAGCAGCCTAGAGGCGCAGCGGGGTAGAAGCCAGTTC.

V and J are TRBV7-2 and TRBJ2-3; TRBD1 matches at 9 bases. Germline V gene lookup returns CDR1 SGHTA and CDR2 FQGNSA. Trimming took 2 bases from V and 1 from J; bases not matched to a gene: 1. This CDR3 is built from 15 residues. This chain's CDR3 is CASSLTGGGTDTQYF. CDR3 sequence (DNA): TGTGCCAGCAGCTTAACAGGGGGCGGCACAGATACGCAGTATTTT.

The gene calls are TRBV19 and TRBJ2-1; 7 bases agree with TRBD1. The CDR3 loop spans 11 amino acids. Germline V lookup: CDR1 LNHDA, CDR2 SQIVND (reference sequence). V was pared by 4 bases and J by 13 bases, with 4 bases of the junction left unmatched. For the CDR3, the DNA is TGTGCCAGTAGTACCAACAGGGGCCAGTTCTTC. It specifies CASSTNRGQFF.

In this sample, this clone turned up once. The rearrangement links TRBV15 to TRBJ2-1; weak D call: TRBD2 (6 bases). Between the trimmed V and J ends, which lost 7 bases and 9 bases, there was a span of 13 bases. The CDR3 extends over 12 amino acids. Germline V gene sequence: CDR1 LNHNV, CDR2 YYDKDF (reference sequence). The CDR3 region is CATNENGGEQFF. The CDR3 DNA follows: TGTGCCACCAACGAGAACGGGGGTGAGCAGTTCTTC.

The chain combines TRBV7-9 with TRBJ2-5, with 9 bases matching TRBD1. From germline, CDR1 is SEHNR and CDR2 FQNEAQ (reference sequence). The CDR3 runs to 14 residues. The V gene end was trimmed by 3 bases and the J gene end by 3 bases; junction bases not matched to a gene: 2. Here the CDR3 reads CASSLGQGKETQYF. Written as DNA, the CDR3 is TGTGCCAGCAGCTTGGGACAGGGAAAAGAGACCCAGTACTTC.

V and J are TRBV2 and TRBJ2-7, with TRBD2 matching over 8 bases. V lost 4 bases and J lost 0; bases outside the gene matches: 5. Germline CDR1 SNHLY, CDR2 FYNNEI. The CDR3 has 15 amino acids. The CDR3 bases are TGTGCCAGCAGTGTTAGCGGGGTATACTCCTACGAGCAGTACTTC. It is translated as CASSVSGVYSYEQYF.

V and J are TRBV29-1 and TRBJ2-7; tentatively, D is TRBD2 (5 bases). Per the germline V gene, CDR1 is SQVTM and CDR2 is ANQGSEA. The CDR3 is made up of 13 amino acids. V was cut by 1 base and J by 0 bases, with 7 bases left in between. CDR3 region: CSVEGEGSYEQYF. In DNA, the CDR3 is TGCAGCGTTGAAGGTGAGGGCTCCTACGAGCAGTACTTC.

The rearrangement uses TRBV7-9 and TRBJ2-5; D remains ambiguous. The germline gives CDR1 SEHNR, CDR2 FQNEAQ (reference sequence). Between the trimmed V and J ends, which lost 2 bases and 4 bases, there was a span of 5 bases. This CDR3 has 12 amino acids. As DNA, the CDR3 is TGTGCCAGCAGCTTACCCCGAGAGACCCAGTACTTC. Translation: CASSLPRETQYF. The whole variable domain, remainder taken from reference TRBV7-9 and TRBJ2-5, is DTGVSQNPRHKITKRGQNVTFRCDPISEHNRLYWYRQTLGQGPEFLTYFQNEAQLEKSRLLSDRFSAERPKGSFSTLEIQRTEQGDSAMYLCASSLPRETQYFGPGTRLLVL.

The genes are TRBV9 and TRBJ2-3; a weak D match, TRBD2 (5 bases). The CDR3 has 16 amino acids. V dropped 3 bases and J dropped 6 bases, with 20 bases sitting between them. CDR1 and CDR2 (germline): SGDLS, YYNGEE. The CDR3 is CASSEPLYGRGDTQYF. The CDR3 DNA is TGTGCCAGCAGCGAGCCCCTATATGGACGAGGGGATACGCAGTATTTT.

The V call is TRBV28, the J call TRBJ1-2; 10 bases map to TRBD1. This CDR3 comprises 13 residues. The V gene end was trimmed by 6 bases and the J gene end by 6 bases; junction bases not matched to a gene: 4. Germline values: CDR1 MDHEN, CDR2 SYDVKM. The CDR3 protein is CASRTGGWHGYTF. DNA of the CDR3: TGTGCCAGCAGGACAGGGGGCTGGCATGGCTACACCTTC.

The CDR3 nucleotides are TGTGCCAGGTTCAGGGCCAGTCAGCCCCAGCATTTT. Protein sequence: CARFRASQPQHF. The chain uses TRBV9 and TRBJ1-5; TRBD1 is a possible D gene (5 bases). The CDR3 sequence is 12 residues long. Germline V gene lookup returns CDR1 SGDLS and CDR2 YYNGEE. The V end was cut by 8 bases, the J end by 6 bases, with 12 bases between.

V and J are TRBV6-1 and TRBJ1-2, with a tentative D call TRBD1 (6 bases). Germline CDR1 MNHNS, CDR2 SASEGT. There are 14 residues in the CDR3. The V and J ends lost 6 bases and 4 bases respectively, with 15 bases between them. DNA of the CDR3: TGTGCCAGCAGCGAGGAAGGGGGAACCTATGGCTACACCTTC. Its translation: CASSEEGGTYGYTF.

The CDR3 coding sequence is TGTGCCTGGAGTATTTACAGGGGGCCTCGCGAGCAGTACTTC. Translating gives CAWSIYRGPREQYF. The rearrangement uses TRBV30 and TRBJ2-7; TRBD1 matches 9 bases. V was clipped by 2 bases and J by 6 bases; unmatched bases: 8. The CDR3 sequence is 14 residues long. Germline V gives CDR1 GTSNPN, CDR2 SVGIG (reference sequence).

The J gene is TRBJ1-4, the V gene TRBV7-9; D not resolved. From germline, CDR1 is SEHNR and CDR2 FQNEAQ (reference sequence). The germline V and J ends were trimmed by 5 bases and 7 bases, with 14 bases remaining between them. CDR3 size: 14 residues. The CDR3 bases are TGTGCCAGCAGCCTTAGTGAGGGTAGTGAAAAACTGTTTTTT. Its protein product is CASSLSEGSEKLFF. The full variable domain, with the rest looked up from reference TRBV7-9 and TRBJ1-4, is DTGVSQNPRHKITKRGQNVTFRCDPISEHNRLYWYRQTLGQGPEFLTYFQNEAQLEKSRLLSDRFSAERPKGSFSTLEIQRTEQGDSAMYLCASSLSEGSEKLFFGSGTQLSVL.

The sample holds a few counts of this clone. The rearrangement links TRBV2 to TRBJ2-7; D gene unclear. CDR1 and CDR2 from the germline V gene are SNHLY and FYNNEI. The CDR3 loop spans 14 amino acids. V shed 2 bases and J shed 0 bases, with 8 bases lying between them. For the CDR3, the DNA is TGTGCCAGCAGTGAATCAGCAGGCTCCTACGAGCAGTACTTC. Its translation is CASSESAGSYEQYF.

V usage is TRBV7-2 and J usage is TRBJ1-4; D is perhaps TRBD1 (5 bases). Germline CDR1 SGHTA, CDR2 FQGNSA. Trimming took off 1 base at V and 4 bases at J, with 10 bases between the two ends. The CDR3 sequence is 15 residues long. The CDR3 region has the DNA TGTGCCAGCAGCTTAGGCGACAGCCGTAATGAAAAACTGTTTTTT. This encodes CASSLGDSRNEKLFF.

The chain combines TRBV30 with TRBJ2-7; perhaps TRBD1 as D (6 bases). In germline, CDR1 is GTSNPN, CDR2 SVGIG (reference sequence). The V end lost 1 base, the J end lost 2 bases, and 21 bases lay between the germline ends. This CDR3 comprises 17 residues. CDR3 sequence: CAWSGPNRDSLTYEQYF. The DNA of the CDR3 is TGTGCCTGGAGTGGGCCAAACAGGGATTCGCTAACCTACGAGCAGTACTTC. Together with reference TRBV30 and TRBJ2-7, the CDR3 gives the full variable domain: SQTIHQWPATLVQPVGSPLSLECTVEGTSNPNLYWYRQAAGRGLQLLFYSVGIGQISSEVPQNLSASRPQDRQFILSSKKLLLSDSGFYLCAWSGPNRDSLTYEQYFGPGTRLTVT.

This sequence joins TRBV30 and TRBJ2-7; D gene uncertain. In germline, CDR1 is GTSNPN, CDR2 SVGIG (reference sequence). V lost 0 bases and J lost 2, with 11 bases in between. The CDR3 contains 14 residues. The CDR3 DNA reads TGTGCCTGGAGTGTGCCAGCGAGGCCCTACGAGCAGTACTTC. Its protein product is CAWSVPARPYEQYF.

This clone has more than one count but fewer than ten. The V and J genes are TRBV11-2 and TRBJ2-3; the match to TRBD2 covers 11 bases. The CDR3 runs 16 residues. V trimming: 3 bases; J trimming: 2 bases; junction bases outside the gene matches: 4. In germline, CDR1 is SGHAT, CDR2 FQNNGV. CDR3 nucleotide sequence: TGTGCCAGCAGCTTCGGACTAGCGGGCTTCACAGATACGCAGTATTTT. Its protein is CASSFGLAGFTDTQYF.

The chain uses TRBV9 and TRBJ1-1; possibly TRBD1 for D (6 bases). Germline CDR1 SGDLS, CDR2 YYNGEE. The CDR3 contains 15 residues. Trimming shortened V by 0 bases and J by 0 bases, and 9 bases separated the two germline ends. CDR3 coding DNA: TGTGCCAGCAGCGTAGATGACAGGTTGAACACTGAAGCTTTCTTT. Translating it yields CASSVDDRLNTEAFF.

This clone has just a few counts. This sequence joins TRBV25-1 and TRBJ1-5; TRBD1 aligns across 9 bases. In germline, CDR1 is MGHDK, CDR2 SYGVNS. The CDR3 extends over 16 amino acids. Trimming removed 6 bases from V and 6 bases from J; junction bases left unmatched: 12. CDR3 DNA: TGTGCCAGCAGGATAAAGACAGGGGGGCAGATTCAGCCCCAGCATTTT. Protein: CASRIKTGGQIQPQHF.

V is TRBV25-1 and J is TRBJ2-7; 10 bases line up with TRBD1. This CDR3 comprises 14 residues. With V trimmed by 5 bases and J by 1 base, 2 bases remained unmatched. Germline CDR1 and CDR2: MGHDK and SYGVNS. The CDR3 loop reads CASSWDRGSYEQYF. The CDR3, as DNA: TGTGCCAGCAGTTGGGACAGGGGTTCCTACGAGCAGTACTTC.

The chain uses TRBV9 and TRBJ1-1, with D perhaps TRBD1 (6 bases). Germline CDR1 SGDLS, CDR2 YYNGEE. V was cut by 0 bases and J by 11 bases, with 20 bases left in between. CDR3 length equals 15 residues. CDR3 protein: CASSVVPPDRGMAFF. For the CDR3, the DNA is TGTGCCAGCAGCGTAGTACCCCCGGACAGAGGAATGGCTTTCTTT.

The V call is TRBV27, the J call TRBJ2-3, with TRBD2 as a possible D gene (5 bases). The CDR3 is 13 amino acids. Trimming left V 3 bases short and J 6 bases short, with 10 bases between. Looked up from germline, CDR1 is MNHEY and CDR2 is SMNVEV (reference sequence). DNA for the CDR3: TGTGCCAGCAGTTTTGACTATAGGGATACGCAGTATTTT. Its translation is CASSFDYRDTQYF.

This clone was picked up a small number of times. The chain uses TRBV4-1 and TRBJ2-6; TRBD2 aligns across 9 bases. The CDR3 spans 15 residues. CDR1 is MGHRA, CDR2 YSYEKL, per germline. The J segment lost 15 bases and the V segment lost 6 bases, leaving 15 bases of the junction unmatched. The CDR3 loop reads CASRASAGGPRDLTF. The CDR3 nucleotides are TGCGCCAGCAGAGCCTCTGCGGGAGGGCCTAGGGACCTGACTTTC.